The 21 T cell receptor beta chains below all came from one sample that was sequenced in a study of T cells in Graves' hyperthyroidism and ophthalmopathy. Amplification targeted TCR beta CDR3 regions from RNA transcripts. First-round RT-PCR targeting the TCR CDR3 was performed with the HTBI primer set. TCRdb independently ran MiXCR on the multiplex PCR reads; one entry per CDR3 protein. The sample consists of a few hundred thousand distinct CDR3 sequences, 15% to 17% of them appearing once. The sample consisted of blood. The receptors stem from a woman under 30 with Graves' hyperthyroidism that later progressed to Graves' ophthalmopathy.

This clonotype was counted ten times or more. V is TRBV2 and J is TRBJ1-1; D call uncertain. Trimming shortened V by 8 bases and J by 1 base, and 20 bases separated the two germline ends. The germline CDR1 and CDR2 sequences are SNHLY and FYNNEI. The CDR3 is 16 residues long. CDR3 sequence reads: CASLIRTGFENTEAFF. For the CDR3, the DNA is TGTGCCAGCCTAATACGGACCGGGTTTGAGAACACTGAAGCTTTCTTT.

A remark on this clonotype: Possible read error: a much larger clone is one base away. The chain combines TRBV13 with TRBJ1-1, with D maybe TRBD1 (5 bases). The CDR3 loop spans 16 amino acids. CDR1 and CDR2 (germline): PRHDT, FYEKMQ (reference sequence). Trimming removed 5 bases at V and 10 bases at J, with 26 bases between. Here the CDR3 reads CASSLYPETAHGVAFF. The CDR3 DNA sequence: TGTGCCAGCAGCCTATACCCGGAGACAGCTCATGGAGTAGCTTTCTTT.

This rearrangement joins TRBV28 to TRBJ2-5; tentatively, D is TRBD1 (6 bases). Germline loops: CDR1 MDHEN, CDR2 SYDVKM. The CDR3 is 14 residues long. Between the trimmed V and J ends, which lost 10 bases and 5 bases, there was a span of 20 bases. The chain's CDR3 is CATRSRGSGETQYF. CDR3 bases: TGTGCCACAAGATCCAGGGGATCCGGCGAGACCCAGTACTTC.

This clonotype has a handful of counts. The J gene is TRBJ1-3, the V gene TRBV7-9, with D tentatively TRBD1 (6 bases). CDR3 length equals 17 residues. CDR1 and CDR2 (germline): SEHNR, FQNEAQ (reference sequence). The V end was cut by 3 bases, the J end by 2 bases, with 17 bases between. This chain's CDR3 is CASSFGGGFRAGNTIYF. CDR3 nucleotides: TGTGCCAGCAGCTTTGGTGGGGGCTTCAGGGCTGGAAACACCATATATTTT.

On this clonotype itself: Lacking the conserved final phenylalanine or tryptophan, this CDR3 likely reflects a read error. The rearrangement uses TRBV7-8 and TRBJ2-3; the D is unclear. Looked up from germline, CDR1 is SGHVS and CDR2 is FQNEAQ. The V end lost 2 bases, the J end lost 4 bases, and 10 bases lay between the germline ends. CDR3 length: 14 residues. The DNA for the CDR3 is TGTGCCAGCAGCTTAAAGGATCTGGCAGATACGCAGTATCTT. This gives the protein CASSLKDLADTQYL.

This clonotype was recorded at least ten times. CDR3 sequence (DNA): TGTGCCAGCAGCTCCGACAGGCTTTATGGCTACACCTTC. Amino acids: CASSSDRLYGYTF. The chain links TRBV6-1 to TRBJ1-2; D perhaps matches TRBD1 (6 bases). The CDR3 runs 13 residues. Germline lookup yields CDR1 MNHNS and CDR2 SASEGT. V lost 6 bases and J lost 5, with 13 bases in between.

This clonotype was seen repeatedly, ten times or more. The CDR3, as DNA: TGTGCCAGCAGCTTAGTTCCGGGGGAGGGTGAGCAGTTCTTC. Protein: CASSLVPGEGEQFF. The chain uses TRBV7-2 and TRBJ2-1, with 7 bases matching TRBD2. The V gene end was trimmed by 1 base and the J gene end by 9 bases; junction bases not matched to a gene: 6. Germline CDR1 SGHTA, CDR2 FQGNSA. This CDR3 comprises 14 residues.

This clonotype was recorded many times. The chain employs TRBV4-1 and TRBJ1-1; D unclear. Looked up from germline, CDR1 is MGHRA and CDR2 is YSYEKL. The CDR3 consists of 13 residues. The ends were cut back, 0 bases at V and 6 bases at J, with 8 bases in the middle. CDR3 in amino acids: CASSQDLNAEAFF. The CDR3 nucleotides are TGCGCCAGCAGCCAAGACCTGAATGCTGAAGCTTTCTTT.

This clonotype was found many times. The chain has TRBV7-2 and TRBJ1-1, with a weak D call TRBD1 (6 bases). V lost 6 bases, J lost 3 bases, and 11 bases lay in between. The CDR3 has 13 amino acids. Germline V lookup: CDR1 SGHTA, CDR2 FQGNSA. The CDR3 DNA reads as TGTGCCAGCAGGACGACAGGTGACACTGAAGCTTTCTTT. This sequence encodes CASRTTGDTEAFF.

This clonotype showed up many times. This chain uses TRBV6-1 with TRBJ2-6; TRBD1 aligns across 7 bases. Per the germline V gene, CDR1 is MNHNS and CDR2 is SASEGT. CDR3 length: 17 amino acids. J gave up 0 bases and V 6 bases, and 8 bases lay outside the gene matches. In nucleotides, the CDR3 is TGTGCCAGCAGCTTTTCCGGGACAGTCTCTGGGGCCAACGTCCTGACTTTC. Amino acid sequence: CASSFSGTVSGANVLTF.

The chain links TRBV6-1 to TRBJ1-5; 7 bases are shared with TRBD1. This CDR3 spans 16 amino acids. From germline, CDR1 is MNHNS and CDR2 SASEGT. V gave up 5 bases and J gave up 0 bases; unmatched junction bases: 7. The CDR3 nucleotides are TGTGCCAGCAGTACAGGGGAAACTTATAGCAATCAGCCCCAGCATTTT. This sequence encodes CASSTGETYSNQPQHF.

This clonotype was found many times. The chain joins TRBV7-3 to TRBJ2-2, with no clear D. This CDR3 spans 13 amino acids. CDR1 is SGHTA and CDR2 is FQGTGA in the germline V gene. V was pared by 2 bases and J by 4 bases, with 5 bases between. The CDR3 region has the DNA TGTGCCAGCAGCTTACGCAGCACCGGGGAGCTGTTTTTT. Translating gives CASSLRSTGELFF.

This clonotype was recorded at least ten times. V gene TRBV5-1 combines with J gene TRBJ2-1, with a possible D match to TRBD2 (5 bases). CDR1 SGHRS and CDR2 YFSETQ come from the germline V gene. V lost 0 bases, J lost 5 bases, and 15 bases lay in between. The CDR3 length is 16 residues. The CDR3 nucleotides are TGCGCCAGCAGCTTGGGTACGGGGAGAAAGGACAATGAGCAGTTCTTC. Its protein product is CASSLGTGRKDNEQFF.

This clonotype was seen at least ten times. This chain links TRBV20-1 with TRBJ2-3; 8 bases match TRBD2. Germline V gene sequence: CDR1 DFQATT, CDR2 SNEGSKA (reference sequence). This CDR3 is 17 amino acids long. J gave up 2 bases and V 4 bases, and 14 bases lay outside the gene matches. The CDR3 reads CSAISGSGLAYTDTQYF. The CDR3 DNA reads as TGCAGTGCTATCTCCGGGAGCGGACTAGCCTACACAGATACGCAGTATTTT.

This clonotype was observed at least ten times. This chain links TRBV7-8 with TRBJ2-2; D unclear. The CDR3 is 17 amino acids. Trimming shortened V by 7 bases and J by 0 bases, and 18 bases separated the two germline ends. The germline V gene has CDR1 SGHVS and CDR2 FQNEAQ. CDR3 region: CASTPHGVGTNTGELFF. Here the CDR3 DNA reads TGTGCCAGCACCCCACATGGTGTGGGGACGAACACCGGGGAGCTGTTTTTT. Looking up the rest from reference TRBV7-8 and TRBJ2-2 gives the full variable domain: GAGVSQSPRYKVAKRGQDVALRCDPISGHVSLFWYQQALGQGPEFLTYFQNEAQLDKSGLPSDRFFAERPEGSVSTLKIQRTQQEDSAVYLCASTPHGVGTNTGELFFGEGSRLTVL.

This clonotype was picked up many times. The chain has TRBV5-4 and TRBJ2-3, with 7 positions matching TRBD2. The V gene end was trimmed by 2 bases and the J gene end by 5 bases; junction bases not matched to a gene: 5. The length of the CDR3 is 14 residues. Germline CDR1 reads SGHNT; CDR2 reads YYREEE (reference sequence). This CDR3 reads CASSLRRELDTQYF. The CDR3 DNA follows: TGTGCCAGCAGCTTACGGCGGGAGTTAGATACGCAGTATTTT.

This clonotype has ten or more counts. The chain uses TRBV3-1 and TRBJ2-2; D not certain. This CDR3 has 14 residues. Trimming removed 0 bases from V and 5 bases from J, with 7 bases in between. Germline CDR1 and CDR2: LGHDT and YNNKEL (reference sequence). The DNA of the CDR3 is TGTGCCAGCAGCCAAGATGTTAGGACCGGGGAGCTGTTTTTT. It is translated as CASSQDVRTGELFF.

This clonotype occurred many times. This chain connects TRBV2 to TRBJ2-1, with 10 bases aligning to TRBD2. The CDR3 is 15 amino acids. Per the germline V gene, CDR1 is SNHLY and CDR2 is FYNNEI. Trimming cost V 6 bases and J 8 bases; bases outside gene matches: 10. The CDR3 DNA reads TGTGCCAGCAGGTATTCTAGCGGGAGTTCCCATGAGCAGTTCTTC. Translating gives CASRYSSGSSHEQFF.

In its sample, this clonotype was seen a few times. V is TRBV6-2 or TRBV6-3 and J is TRBJ2-2; 7 nucleotides match TRBD2. Germline CDR1 reads MNHEY; CDR2 reads SVGEGT. There are 14 residues in the CDR3. J gave up 4 bases and V 8 bases, and 7 bases lay outside the gene matches. Written as DNA, the CDR3 is TGTGCCAGCGGACCGGGACTACGCACCGGGGAGCTGTTTTTT. It is translated as CASGPGLRTGELFF.

The rearrangement uses TRBV14 and TRBJ2-1, with 11 bases identical to TRBD2. This CDR3 is 17 amino acids long. Unmatched junction bases numbered 10, after V lost 0 bases and J lost 9 bases. Germline CDR1 reads SGHDN; CDR2 reads FVKESK. This CDR3 is CASSQDRDSGRAGEQFF. The CDR3 coding sequence is TGTGCCAGCAGCCAAGATAGAGATAGCGGGAGGGCCGGTGAGCAGTTCTTC.

In regard to this clonotype: A much larger clonotype is one base distant, so this may be a read error. This sequence joins TRBV10-1 and TRBJ1-1; tentatively, D is TRBD1 (5 bases). Germline lookup yields CDR1 WNHNN and CDR2 SYGVQD (reference sequence). This CDR3 has 15 residues. The CDR3 coding sequence is TGCGCCAGCAGTGAGTCAGTGACAGCGAACACTGAAGATTTCTTT. Encoded protein: CASSESVTANTEDFF.